A selection of T cell receptor beta chains follows, all from one sample in a study of cytomegalovirus exposure and HLA in healthy donors. Data came from immunoSEQ multiplex PCR; TCRdb stores just in-frame clones and leaves some out. Of roughly 150,000 clones listed, approximately 83% are singletons. Specimen: PBMCs. The receptor source for this set is a male donor in good health and CMV-seronegative. CDR3s include the opening cysteine and the closing phenylalanine or tryptophan. D genes are given only for firm matches. Size is stated for part of the rows, as once, few or many counts, or as a class when the clone is expanded.

j_call v_call clone_size d_call cdr3_aa cdr3_nt
TRBJ2-7 TRBV4-3 NA TRBD1 CASSHEPGQALYEQYF TGCGCCAGCAGCCACGAACCGGGACAGGCCCTCTACGAGCAGTACTTC
TRBJ1-2 TRBV6-5 NA NA CASSPSPGREKSYTF TGTGCCAGCAGCCCCAGCCCGGGAAGGGAAAAAAGCTACACCTTC
TRBJ1-1 TRBV6-6 NA NA CASRPQDDPGAEAFF TGCGCCAGCAGACCCCAAGACGACCCGGGAGCTGAAGCTTTCTTT
TRBJ1-1 TRBV10-3 few NA CAISDPGGTEAFF TGTGCCATCAGTGACCCAGGAGGCACTGAAGCTTTCTTT
TRBJ1-2 TRBV29-1 NA TRBD1 CSVVGDRGYGYTF TGCAGCGTTGTGGGGGACAGGGGCTATGGCTACACCTTC
TRBJ1-4 TRBV28 NA NA CASSLLAGYSANEKLFF TGTGCCAGCAGTTTATTGGCAGGGTACTCTGCTAATGAAAAACTGTTTTTT
TRBJ2-6 TRBV7-6 once NA CASSPRWAGYSGANVLTF TGTGCCAGCAGCCCTCGGTGGGCTGGATACTCTGGGGCCAACGTCCTGACTTTC
TRBJ2-1 TRBV10-2 NA TRBD2 CASSESGRTSYNEQFF TGCGCCAGCAGCGAAAGCGGGAGGACCTCCTACAATGAGCAGTTCTTC
TRBJ2-2 TRBV5-6 once TRBD2 CASSLPGGKGGELFF TGTGCCAGCAGCTTGCCGGGAGGGAAAGGCGGGGAGCTGTTTTTT
TRBJ1-1 TRBV21-1 NA NA CASSKGWESTKAFF TGTGCCAGCAGCAAAGGGTGGGAGTCGACCAAAGCTTTCTTT
TRBJ2-2 TRBV15 NA TRBD1 CATSRDNSGGGELFF TGTGCCACCAGCAGAGATAATTCAGGGGGCGGGGAGCTGTTTTTT
TRBJ1-5 TRBV5-6 NA NA CASSLGGLGSNQPQHF TGTGCCAGCAGCTTGGGCGGGCTGGGGAGCAATCAGCCCCAGCATTTT
TRBJ1-2 TRBV27 NA TRBD1 CASSFAEGAHGYTF TGTGCCAGCAGTTTCGCGGAGGGGGCGCACGGCTACACCTTC
TRBJ2-7 TRBV14 NA TRBD1 CASSPGQDYFEQYF TGTGCCAGCAGCCCGGGACAGGATTACTTCGAGCAGTACTTC
TRBJ1-2 TRBV6-1 NA TRBD1 CASSELGGINGYTF TGTGCCAGCAGTGAACTAGGGGGCATAAATGGCTACACCTTC
TRBJ2-5 TRBV7-2 NA NA CASSSTVVQETQYF TGTGCCAGCAGCTCGACAGTGGTCCAAGAGACCCAGTACTTC
TRBJ1-2 TRBV5-6 NA NA CASSVNSGYTF TGTGCCAGCAGCGTGAACTCCGGCTACACCTTC
TRBJ2-7 TRBV9 NA TRBD1 CASSVAPAPPSGGEEQYF TGTGCCAGCAGCGTAGCTCCGGCCCCACCTTCAGGGGGAGAAGAGCAGTACTTC
TRBJ2-2 TRBV19 NA NA CASSILGAGFGELFF TGTGCCAGTAGTATTCTAGGGGCAGGGTTCGGGGAGCTGTTTTTT
TRBJ2-3 TRBV7-9 NA TRBD1 CASKGQGLRGTDTQYF TGTGCCAGCAAAGGACAGGGTCTACGGGGCACAGATACGCAGTATTTT
TRBJ2-1 TRBV7-9 NA NA CASSPPPVDEQFF TGTGCCAGCAGCCCCCCTCCAGTGGATGAGCAGTTCTTC
TRBJ1-2 TRBV28 NA NA CASDASGTGGYGYTF TGTGCCAGCGACGCCTCCGGGACTGGCGGCTATGGCTACACCTTC
TRBJ1-5 TRBV19 NA NA CASKLPGHLNQPQHF TGTGCCAGTAAATTGCCGGGACACCTAAATCAGCCCCAGCATTTT
TRBJ1-5 TRBV27 NA NA CASSYQGDQPQHF TGTGCCAGCAGTTACCAGGGCGACCAGCCCCAGCATTTT
TRBJ2-7 TRBV29-1 NA TRBD2 CSVERREGEQYF TGCAGCGTTGAAAGACGGGAGGGCGAGCAGTACTTC
TRBJ1-5 TRBV21-1 NA NA CASSRLLLQGGNQPQHF TGTGCCAGCAGCAGACTCTTACTCCAAGGGGGCAATCAGCCCCAGCATTTT
TRBJ2-2 TRBV4-1 once NA CASSQEASPNPGELFF TGCGCCAGCAGCCAAGAAGCTTCGCCTAACCCCGGGGAGCTGTTTTTT
TRBJ2-6 TRBV28 NA TRBD1 CASSFYGRGLSGANVLTF TGTGCCAGCAGTTTCTATGGCAGGGGGCTTTCTGGGGCCAACGTCCTGACTTTC
TRBJ2-5 TRBV5-1 NA NA CASSLRGETQYF TGCGCCAGCAGCTTGCGAGGAGAGACCCAGTACTTC
TRBJ2-1 TRBV9 NA NA CASSVGQLAIRGNEQFF TGTGCCAGCAGCGTAGGGCAACTAGCCATAAGAGGAAATGAGCAGTTCTTC
TRBJ2-5 TRBV27 NA TRBD2 CASSLGTSGKETQYF TGTGCCAGCAGTTTAGGGACTAGCGGGAAAGAGACCCAGTACTTC